The subject of this entry is one T cell receptor (beta chain). The data are from a study of blood T cell repertoires in COVID-19. The ends lost 7 bases at V and 4 bases at J; junction bases unmatched: 12. The CDR3 covers 15 residues. CDR1 is MNHNY, CDR2 SVGAGI, per germline (reference sequence). The method was immunoSEQ multiplex PCR; TCRdb's version includes in-frame clones alone and lacks a portion of them. The table has about 210,000 clones, about 88% seen once. The clonotype was recovered from a man aged 18 to 30 with active or convalescent COVID-19. Sequenced: peripheral blood. The J gene is TRBJ2-7, the V gene TRBV6-6; TRBD1 agrees at 8 bases. For the CDR3, the DNA is TGTGCCAGCATCGGAGGGGAACAGGGGGTTTACGAGCAGTACTTC. Translated: CASIGGEQGVYEQYF.